A single sample is the source of the 32 T cell receptor beta chains below, sequenced in a study of OX40 agonist ivuxolimab in advanced cancers. The repertoire was sequenced with immunoSEQ multiplex PCR; TCRdb's copy has only in-frame clones and lacks some. This sample has around 80,000 clones, with around 80% found just once. The specimen was CD4+ or CD8+ T cells sorted from blood, collected in a trial of the OX40 agonist ivuxolimab. These receptors came from an adult with an advanced solid tumor such as melanoma, head and neck, liver or kidney cancer.

J is TRBJ2-5 and V is TRBV7-9; possibly TRBD1 for D (6 bases). Per the germline V gene, CDR1 is SEHNR and CDR2 is FQNEAQ (reference sequence). Trimming took 4 bases from V and 1 from J, leaving 10 bases between them. CDR3 length equals 14 residues. The CDR3 spells CASSSRTAQETQYF. The CDR3 region has the DNA TGTGCCAGCAGCTCCCGGACAGCCCAAGAGACCCAGTACTTC.

The chain recombines TRBV7-9 with TRBJ1-1; D is unresolved. Trimming took 1 base from V and 2 from J, leaving 20 bases between them. Germline assignment: CDR1 SEHNR and CDR2 FQNEAQ (reference sequence). The CDR3 contains 18 residues. CDR3 sequence: CASSLVSAYGLGNTEAFF. DNA of the CDR3: TGTGCCAGCAGCTTAGTATCCGCGTACGGACTAGGAAACACTGAAGCTTTCTTT.

V and J are TRBV29-1 and TRBJ2-7; 9 bases are shared with TRBD1. The germline gives CDR1 SQVTM, CDR2 ANQGSEA. The ends lost 5 bases at V and 8 bases at J; junction bases unmatched: 10. This CDR3 is 13 amino acids long. The CDR3 DNA reads as TGCAGCGTTCTAGGTACAGGGGGCGACAAGCAGTACTTC. Translated, it gives CSVLGTGGDKQYF.

V and J are TRBV5-8 and TRBJ2-1; a weak D match, TRBD1 (6 bases). The CDR3 consists of 15 residues. CDR1 and CDR2 from the germline V gene are SGHTS and YDEGEE. Trimming took off 2 bases at V and 9 bases at J, with 18 bases between the two ends. CDR3 DNA sequence: TGTGCCAGCAGCTTCCGTACAATTCTGGGGGCTGAGCAGTTCTTC. Its protein is CASSFRTILGAEQFF.

V and J are TRBV6-5 and TRBJ1-5; 9 bases align to TRBD1. The CDR3 sequence is 15 residues long. Germline lookup yields CDR1 MNHEY and CDR2 SVGAGI. V lost 4 bases and J lost 4; bases outside the gene matches: 5. CDR3 coding DNA: TGTGCCAGCAGTTCCGGGACAGGGATGAATCAGCCCCAGCATTTT. Encoded protein: CASSSGTGMNQPQHF.

This clone has just one count. The chain uses TRBV5-4 and TRBJ2-7; 11 nucleotides match TRBD2. Germline assignment: CDR1 SGHNT and CDR2 YYREEE (reference sequence). The CDR3 runs to 14 residues. J gave up 6 bases and V 1 base, and 3 bases lay outside the gene matches. CDR3 coding DNA: TGTGCCAGCAGCTTGAAACTAGCGGGGGCCGAGCAGTACTTC. Its protein is CASSLKLAGAEQYF.

This rearrangement joins TRBV5-6 to TRBJ1-2, with 11 bases that match TRBD1. The germline gives CDR1 SGHDT, CDR2 YYEEEE. This CDR3 spans 15 amino acids. The trim removed 4 bases at V and 6 bases at J, leaving 8 bases unmatched. CDR3 in DNA: TGTGCCAGCAGCCTACTGGGACAGGGGGTAGATGGCTACACCTTC. Translated: CASSLLGQGVDGYTF.

The rearrangement links TRBV4-2 to TRBJ2-1; 10 nucleotides agree with TRBD1. The ends lost 1 base at V and 6 bases at J; junction bases unmatched: 3. Germline V gene lookup returns CDR1 LGHNA and CDR2 YNFKEQ. The CDR3 contains 15 residues. CDR3 in DNA: TGTGCCAGCAGCCAAGGACAGGGGGCAGGCAATGAGCAGTTCTTC. This codes for CASSQGQGAGNEQFF.

This chain connects TRBV28 to TRBJ2-5; possible D gene TRBD2, 5 bases. CDR3 length equals 16 residues. The germline V gene has CDR1 MDHEN and CDR2 SYDVKM. The germline V and J ends were trimmed by 2 bases and 2 bases, with 15 bases remaining between them. CDR3 protein: CASSLERQEVQETQYF. For the CDR3, the DNA is TGTGCCAGCAGTTTAGAGAGGCAGGAGGTGCAAGAGACCCAGTACTTC.

The CDR3 loop reads CSARDRGEQYF. The CDR3 DNA reads TGCAGTGCTAGAGATCGGGGCGAGCAGTACTTC. The chain has TRBV20-1 and TRBJ2-7; a possible D gene is TRBD2 (5 bases). The germline gives CDR1 DFQATT, CDR2 SNEGSKA (reference sequence). The V and J ends lost 0 bases and 6 bases respectively, with 6 bases between them. The CDR3 has 11 amino acids.

The chain links TRBV10-2 to TRBJ2-6; D remains ambiguous. Germline V lookup: CDR1 WSHSY, CDR2 SAAADI. The CDR3 spans 16 residues. V lost 7 bases to trimming and J lost 0 bases, with 13 bases between them. CDR3 nucleotides: TGCGCCAGCACTAACTCAATCAGCTCTGGGGCCAACGTCCTGACTTTC. It encodes CASTNSISSGANVLTF.

The V gene is TRBV4-1, the J gene TRBJ2-3, with 12 bases matching TRBD2. Germline V gene lookup returns CDR1 MGHRA and CDR2 YSYEKL. CDR3 length: 16 residues. V lost 4 bases and J lost 2; bases outside the gene matches: 4. In DNA form, the CDR3 reads TGCGCCAGCAGCCTCCGACTAGCGGGGGACACAGATACGCAGTATTTT. Its translation is CASSLRLAGDTDTQYF.

A single count supports this clone. The chain combines TRBV9 with TRBJ2-3; 9 bases are a match to TRBD2. This CDR3 is built from 14 residues. The trim removed 4 bases at V and 4 bases at J, leaving 4 bases unmatched. Germline loops: CDR1 SGDLS, CDR2 YYNGEE. The CDR3 here is CASSNSGGSDTQYF. CDR3 sequence (DNA): TGTGCCAGCAGCAACAGCGGGGGGTCAGATACGCAGTATTTT.

The chain combines TRBV29-1 with TRBJ2-5; D is tentatively TRBD1 or TRBD2 (5 bases each). The CDR3 extends over 11 amino acids. V lost 5 bases, J lost 3 bases, and 7 bases lay in between. Per the germline V gene, CDR1 is SQVTM and CDR2 is ANQGSEA. In DNA, the CDR3 is TGCAGCGTTCTGGGGGAAGAGACCCAGTACTTC. This encodes CSVLGEETQYF.

The gene calls are TRBV5-5 and TRBJ2-7; a weak D match, TRBD2 (5 bases). V was clipped by 0 bases and J by 7 bases, with 11 bases between them. CDR1 is SGHKS, CDR2 YYEKEE, per germline (reference sequence). This CDR3 has 13 amino acids. CDR3 in amino acids: CASSLASREEQYF. The CDR3 nucleotides read TGTGCCAGCAGCTTGGCCTCACGGGAAGAGCAGTACTTC.

V is TRBV6-1 and J is TRBJ2-7; no clear D gene. Looked up from germline, CDR1 is MNHNS and CDR2 is SASEGT. This CDR3 is 13 amino acids long. Trimming pared 8 bases from V and 5 bases from J, leaving 16 bases between. The CDR3 loop reads CASLGSLRHEQYF. For the CDR3, the DNA is TGTGCCAGCTTGGGCTCATTAAGGCACGAGCAGTACTTC.

This chain uses TRBV18 with TRBJ2-7; D not certain. V was trimmed by 3 bases and J by 3 bases, leaving 9 bases between them. The CDR3 contains 13 residues. The V gene's germline CDR1 is KGHSH and CDR2 LQKENI. CDR3 residues: CASSPISGYEQYF. As DNA, the CDR3 is TGTGCCAGCTCACCCATTTCGGGCTACGAGCAGTACTTC.

The chain uses TRBV2 and TRBJ1-6; 9 nucleotides match TRBD1. V gave up 10 bases and J gave up 8 bases; unmatched junction bases: 9. CDR3 length equals 14 residues. Germline CDR1 reads SNHLY; CDR2 reads FYNNEI. The CDR3 reads CATTTDRGYSPLHF. CDR3 nucleotides: TGTGCCACCACCACAGACAGGGGGTATTCACCCCTCCACTTT.

The rearrangement uses TRBV23-1 and TRBJ1-2; D is undetermined. TRBV23-1 is filed as an ORF, its function uncertain. V was pared by 4 bases and J by 8 bases, with 17 bases between. This CDR3 region has 14 residues. The CDR3 here is CASSPKTVVGGYTF. The DNA of the CDR3 is TGCGCCAGCAGTCCCAAAACGGTTGTGGGCGGCTACACCTTC.

The chain links TRBV7-9 to TRBJ2-1; 7 positions match TRBD2. The V and J ends lost 1 base and 8 bases, in that order; junction bases with no gene match: 2. Germline V CDR1 and CDR2: SEHNR, FQNEAQ (reference sequence). The CDR3 runs to 13 residues. CDR3 in DNA: TGTGCCAGCAGCTTAGTGGGAGGGGATGAGCAGTTCTTC. It is translated as CASSLVGGDEQFF. Complete variable domain (other parts from reference TRBV7-9 and TRBJ2-1): DTGVSQNPRHKITKRGQNVTFRCDPISEHNRLYWYRQTLGQGPEFLTYFQNEAQLEKSRLLSDRFSAERPKGSFSTLEIQRTEQGDSAMYLCASSLVGGDEQFFGPGTRLTVL.

The rearrangement joins TRBV14 to TRBJ2-1; 9 nucleotides agree with TRBD1. V lost 3 bases, J lost 5 bases, and 8 bases stayed unmatched. The CDR3 extends over 16 amino acids. Per germline, CDR1 SGHDN and CDR2 FVKESK. Here the CDR3 DNA reads TGTGCCAGCAGCCAGAACAGGGGGCTAAGGAACAATGAGCAGTTCTTC. It specifies CASSQNRGLRNNEQFF.

The J gene is TRBJ2-3, the V gene TRBV21-1; the table gives TRBD1 as D, unverified against the DNA. TRBV21-1 is a listed pseudogene. This CDR3 is built from 13 residues. Here the CDR3 reads CASSPQGGDTQYF. CDR3 coding DNA: TGTGCCAGCAGCCCCCAAGGGGGAGATACGCAGTATTTT.

This chain links TRBV18 with TRBJ1-1, with D possibly matching TRBD1 (6 bases). Germline V gene data show CDR1 as KGHSH and CDR2 as LQKENI. The CDR3 loop spans 13 amino acids. Trimming pared 0 bases from V and 6 bases from J, leaving 8 bases between. The CDR3 region is CASSPPGGAEAFF. CDR3 bases: TGTGCCAGCTCACCACCAGGGGGGGCTGAAGCTTTCTTT.

This clone was observed a handful of times. This chain joins TRBV4-2 and TRBJ1-3; D is ambiguous. The germline V gene encodes CDR1 LGHNA and CDR2 YNFKEQ. This CDR3 has 15 amino acids. V was shortened by 2 bases and J by 4 bases, with 12 bases between the two germline ends. Written as DNA, the CDR3 is TGTGCCAGCAGCCAACAAGAAGCAAGCGGAAACACCATATATTTT. Translation gives CASSQQEASGNTIYF.

The chain recombines TRBV28 with TRBJ1-1, with D perhaps TRBD1 (6 bases). Trimming stripped 8 bases from V and 4 bases from J, with 14 bases between. Germline-derived CDR1 and CDR2 are MDHEN and SYDVKM. The CDR3 runs to 13 residues. CDR3: CASCRQEITEAFF. CDR3 nucleotides: TGTGCCAGCTGTCGACAGGAGATCACTGAAGCTTTCTTT.

The rearrangement links TRBV6-5 to TRBJ1-2; no reliable D call. Deletions cut 9 bases from V and 1 base from J, with 18 bases between. The V gene's germline CDR1 is MNHEY and CDR2 SVGAGI. The length of the CDR3 is 15 residues. The CDR3 DNA follows: TGTGCCAGGGAAAAGCAGCGGCAGTGTAACTATGGCTACACCTTC. It specifies CAREKQRQCNYGYTF.

The chain combines TRBV4-2 with TRBJ1-4, with a tentative D call TRBD1 (5 bases). The V end was cut by 0 bases, the J end by 1 base, with 12 bases between. Germline CDR1 reads LGHNA; CDR2 reads YNFKEQ. The CDR3 extends over 17 amino acids. CDR3 DNA sequence: TGTGCCAGCAGCCAAGATTCGCCTGGGGGAACTAATGAAAAACTGTTTTTT. Translating gives CASSQDSPGGTNEKLFF.

CDR3: CASSLDGRGLGGEQFF. In nucleotides, the CDR3 is TGTGCCAGCAGTTTGGACGGGAGAGGGTTAGGGGGTGAGCAGTTCTTC. The genes are TRBV28 and TRBJ2-1; D might be TRBD1 or TRBD2, each matching 6 bases. The CDR3 runs to 16 residues. The germline gives CDR1 MDHEN, CDR2 SYDVKM. Trimming pared 3 bases from V and 9 bases from J, leaving 21 bases between.

The V and J genes are TRBV18 and TRBJ1-4, with D possibly matching TRBD1 (5 bases). Germline loops: CDR1 KGHSH, CDR2 LQKENI. The CDR3 spans 14 residues. Deletions cut 5 bases from V and 8 bases from J, with 15 bases between. The CDR3 protein is CASSTTRAWEKLFF. The CDR3 DNA is TGTGCCAGCTCAACCACCAGGGCGTGGGAAAAACTGTTTTTT.

The V gene is TRBV9, the J gene TRBJ1-2, with D possibly TRBD1 on 5 matching bases. This CDR3 comprises 13 residues. CDR1 and CDR2 (germline): SGDLS, YYNGEE. Between the trimmed V and J ends, which lost 1 base and 4 bases, there was a span of 8 bases. The CDR3 protein is CASSVQGFYGYTF. CDR3 in DNA: TGTGCCAGCAGCGTACAGGGATTCTATGGCTACACCTTC.

The rearrangement links TRBV28 to TRBJ2-7, with TRBD1 identical over 8 bases. The CDR3 runs 15 residues. J lost 2 bases, V lost 8 bases, and 11 bases had no gene match. Looked up from germline, CDR1 is MDHEN and CDR2 is SYDVKM. For the CDR3, the DNA is TGTGCCAGCCAATCCCCCCGGGACAGGCCCTACGAGCAGTACTTC. This sequence encodes CASQSPRDRPYEQYF.

The V and J genes are TRBV28 and TRBJ2-3; D is undetermined. V lost 6 bases to trimming and J lost 1 base, with 14 bases between them. The CDR3 extends over 15 amino acids. Germline assignment: CDR1 MDHEN and CDR2 SYDVKM. The CDR3 spells CASSRRSLGTDTQYF. In nucleotides, the CDR3 is TGTGCCAGCAGCCGACGATCCCTGGGCACAGATACGCAGTATTTT.